This T cell receptor beta chain was profiled in a study of Ad26.COV2.S vaccination and SARS-CoV-2 variants (dated by TCRdb to the early 2020s). Regarding the complete study: Donors in the vaccine arm were drawn from COV1001, a multicentre, randomized, double-blind, placebo-controlled phase I-IIa trial testing Ad26.COV2.S in healthy adults. Dosing of Ad26.COV2.S was intramuscular, at either 5x10^10 or 1x10^11 viral particles, delivered as one shot or as two shots spaced 56 days apart. TCRbeta repertoire sequencing was used to assess the specificity and breadth of SARS-CoV-2-reactive T cell receptors after Ad26.COV2.S vaccination. A total of approximately 32 samples were included in the TCR-sequenced set, comprising roughly 19 Ad26.COV2.S vaccine recipients, 5 placebo recipients and 8 SARS-CoV-2 convalescent individuals. Trial participants were randomized into five groups of five, in which low-dose or high-dose Ad26.COV2.S was given once or twice, or placebo was given on both occasions. Blinding of investigators to trial group allocation was maintained during experiments and outcome assessment.

In the case of this clone: Its antigen is currently not known. Base quality data are lacking; no much larger clone is found one base away.

The treatment or condition label for this specimen denotes: over 15 received Ad26.COV2.S at low or high dose, single or two shots; 5 received placebo; per-sample allocation not given. Repertoires of vaccine and placebo recipients were sequenced from samples collected on day 63 after the first injection. Cohort 1b enrolled 25 or so adults aged 18-55 years at a single site in Boston, USA, between 29 July and 7 August 2020. Ad26.COV2.S consisted of a replication-incompetent adenovirus type 26 vector by which a prefusion-stabilized SARS-CoV-2 spike protein from the original Wuhan strain was expressed. Results the study describes overall, beyond this receptor: The authors noted that the TCR breadth and depth analyses may have underestimated total T cell responses. Comparable non-spike TCR breadth was observed between vaccine and placebo recipients, consistent with only spike being contained in the vaccine. The study lacked the statistical power to compare responses across vaccine doses or regimens. After vaccination, substantial breadth of spike-specific CD8+ and CD4+ T cell responses was reported. Compared with placebo recipients, Ad26.COV2.S recipients showed higher spike-specific TCR breadth (P = 0.0014).

The trim is 7 bases for V and 7 bases for J, with a gap of 11 bases between the germline ends. Sequences MDHEN (CDR1) and SYDVKM (CDR2) are obtained from the germline V gene. The CDR3 goes from the cysteine to the phenylalanine over 11 residues. Of all the DNA, just the CDR3 is kept, 33 bases in frame from base 1. The immunoSEQ Assay was the method used to sequence TCRbeta CDR3 regions. After extraction, genomic DNA underwent amplification by bias-controlled multiplex PCR, followed by high-throughput sequencing. Processing in the source paper ran as follows. To quantify the absolute abundance of each unique TCRbeta CDR3 region, sequences were collapsed and filtered. T cell fraction was estimated by normalization of TCRbeta template counts to usable DNA, with usable DNA being measured through amplification of reference genes present in all nucleated cells. Repertoire TCRs were annotated as SARS-CoV-2-specific when V gene, CDR3 amino acid sequence and J gene were exactly matched to a known reactive TCR set. The reference SARS-CoV-2 TCR set was derived from MIRA and filtered for enrichment in COVID-19-positive ImmuneCODE repertoires, a step that removed public or cross-reactive TCRs. Drawing on the MIRA antigens, annotated TCRs were analysed further at the level of specific ORF or position within ORF. Breadth was defined as the number of annotated unique rearrangements divided by the total number of unique productive rearrangements, and depth was defined as the summed frequency of the annotated unique rearrangements. Two-sided Wilcoxon rank-sum tests were used to compare TCR breadth between groups. Entries here come from immuneACCESS through TCRdb and include only in-frame sequences with V and J called. Some clones fail to appear in such tables; in the studies checked, an unresolved V gene covers under half of the shortfall, and the cause of the remainder is unknown. V, J and clone size were drawn from that table, and D and trimming were deduced from the DNA. A total of 300,000 to 350,000 clones appear in this sample, approximately 86% of them only once. In total, the top ten clones hold over 8.5% of the sample.

The receptor was isolated from a person aged 18-65 years who received the Ad26.COV2.S COVID-19 vaccine or a placebo. The V gene is TRBV28 and the J gene is TRBJ2-7; D gene: possibly TRBD1, on 6 matching bases. Sequences were derived from peripheral blood, sampled in a trial of Ad26.COV2.S vaccine versus placebo. The bases are TGTGCCAGCACCGACAGGCTTGAGCAGTACTTC. Its protein is CASTDRLEQYF.